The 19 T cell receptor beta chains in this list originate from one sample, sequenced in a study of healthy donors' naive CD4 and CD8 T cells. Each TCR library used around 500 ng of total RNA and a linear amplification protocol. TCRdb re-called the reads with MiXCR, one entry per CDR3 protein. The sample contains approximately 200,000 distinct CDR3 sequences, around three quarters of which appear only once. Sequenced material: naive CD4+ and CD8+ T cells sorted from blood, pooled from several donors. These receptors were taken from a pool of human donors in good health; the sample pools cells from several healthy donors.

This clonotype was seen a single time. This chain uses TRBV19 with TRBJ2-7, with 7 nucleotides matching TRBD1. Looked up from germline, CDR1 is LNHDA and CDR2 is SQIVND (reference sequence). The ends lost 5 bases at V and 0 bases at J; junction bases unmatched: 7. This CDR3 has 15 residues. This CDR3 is CASSFVGDSSYEQYF. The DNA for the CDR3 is TGTGCCAGTAGTTTTGTTGGGGACAGCTCCTACGAGCAGTACTTC.

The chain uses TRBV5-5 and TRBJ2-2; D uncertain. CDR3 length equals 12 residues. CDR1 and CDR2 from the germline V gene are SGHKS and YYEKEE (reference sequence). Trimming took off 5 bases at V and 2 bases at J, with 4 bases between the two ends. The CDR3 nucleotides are TGTGCCAGCAGGGAAAACACCGGGGAGCTGTTTTTT. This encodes CASRENTGELFF.

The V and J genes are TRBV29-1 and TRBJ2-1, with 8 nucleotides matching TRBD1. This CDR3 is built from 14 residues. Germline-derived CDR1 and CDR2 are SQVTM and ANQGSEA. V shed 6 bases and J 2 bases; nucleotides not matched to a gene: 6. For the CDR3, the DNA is TGCAGCGTCGAAAGACAGGGGCCCTACAATGAGCAGTTCTTC. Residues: CSVERQGPYNEQFF.

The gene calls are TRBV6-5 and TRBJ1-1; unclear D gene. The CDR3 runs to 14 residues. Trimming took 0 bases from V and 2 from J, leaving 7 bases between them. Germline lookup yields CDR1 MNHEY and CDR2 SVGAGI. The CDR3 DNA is TGTGCCAGCAGTTACTCATATAGCAACACTGAAGCTTTCTTT. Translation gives CASSYSYSNTEAFF.

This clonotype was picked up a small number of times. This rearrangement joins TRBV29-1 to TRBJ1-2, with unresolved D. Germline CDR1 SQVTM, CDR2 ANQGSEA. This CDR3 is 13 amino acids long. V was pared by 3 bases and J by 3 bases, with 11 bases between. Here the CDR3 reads CSVETEIHYGYTF. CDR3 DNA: TGCAGCGTTGAGACCGAGATCCACTATGGCTACACCTTC.

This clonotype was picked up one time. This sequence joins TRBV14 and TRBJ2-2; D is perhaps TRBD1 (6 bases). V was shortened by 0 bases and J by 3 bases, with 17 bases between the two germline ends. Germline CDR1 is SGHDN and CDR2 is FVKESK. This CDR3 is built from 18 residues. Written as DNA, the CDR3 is TGTGCCAGCAGCCAAGACCCTTTGACAGGTTCCTACACCGGGGAGCTGTTTTTT. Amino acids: CASSQDPLTGSYTGELFF.

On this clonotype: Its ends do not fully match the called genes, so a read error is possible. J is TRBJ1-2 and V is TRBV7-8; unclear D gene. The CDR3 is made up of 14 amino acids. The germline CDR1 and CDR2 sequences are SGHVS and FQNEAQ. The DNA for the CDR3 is TGTGCCAGCAGCCTAGCGCACCAGAACTATGGCTACACCTTC. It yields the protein CASSLAHQNYGYTF.

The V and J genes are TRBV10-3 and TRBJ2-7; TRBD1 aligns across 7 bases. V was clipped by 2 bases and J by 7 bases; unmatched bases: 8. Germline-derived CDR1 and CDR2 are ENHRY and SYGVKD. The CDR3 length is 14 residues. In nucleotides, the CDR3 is TGTGCCATCAGTGAGAGGACAGGTTTGGGTGAGCAGTACTTC. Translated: CAISERTGLGEQYF.

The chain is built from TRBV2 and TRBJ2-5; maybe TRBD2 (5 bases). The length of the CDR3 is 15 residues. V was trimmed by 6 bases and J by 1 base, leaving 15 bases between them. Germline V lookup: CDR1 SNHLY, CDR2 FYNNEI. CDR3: CASRRQAVPQETQYF. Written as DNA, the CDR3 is TGTGCCAGCAGGCGACAAGCGGTACCCCAAGAGACCCAGTACTTC.

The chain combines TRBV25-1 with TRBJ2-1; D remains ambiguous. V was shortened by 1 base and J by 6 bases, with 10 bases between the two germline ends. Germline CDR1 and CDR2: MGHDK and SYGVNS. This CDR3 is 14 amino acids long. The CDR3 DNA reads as TGTGCCAGCAGTGAATTATCCAACCGCAATGAGCAGTTCTTC. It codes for CASSELSNRNEQFF.

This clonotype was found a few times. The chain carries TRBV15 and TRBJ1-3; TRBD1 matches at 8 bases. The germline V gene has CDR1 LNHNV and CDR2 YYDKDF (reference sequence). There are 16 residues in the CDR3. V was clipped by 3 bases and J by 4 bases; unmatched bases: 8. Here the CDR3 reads CATSSGDRRQGNTIYF. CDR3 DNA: TGTGCCACCAGCAGCGGGGACAGGAGGCAGGGAAACACCATATATTTT.

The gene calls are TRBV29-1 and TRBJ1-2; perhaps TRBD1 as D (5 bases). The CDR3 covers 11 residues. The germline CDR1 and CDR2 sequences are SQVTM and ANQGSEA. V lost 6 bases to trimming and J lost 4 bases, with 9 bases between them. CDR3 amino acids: CSVPGPYGYTF. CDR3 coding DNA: TGCAGCGTACCAGGGCCCTATGGCTACACCTTC.

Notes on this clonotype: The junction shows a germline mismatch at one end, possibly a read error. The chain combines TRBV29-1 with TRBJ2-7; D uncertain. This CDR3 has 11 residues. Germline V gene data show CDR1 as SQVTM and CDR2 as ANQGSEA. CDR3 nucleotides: TGCAGCGTTGAAAGGAGCTACGAGCAGCACTTC. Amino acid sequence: CSVERSYEQHF.

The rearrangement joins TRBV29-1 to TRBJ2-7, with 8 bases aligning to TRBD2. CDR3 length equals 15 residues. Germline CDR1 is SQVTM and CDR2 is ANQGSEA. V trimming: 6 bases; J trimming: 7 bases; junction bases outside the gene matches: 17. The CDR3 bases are TGCAGCGTCGCTACACTAGCGGCAACTCAGAGGGAGCAGTACTTC. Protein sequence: CSVATLAATQREQYF.

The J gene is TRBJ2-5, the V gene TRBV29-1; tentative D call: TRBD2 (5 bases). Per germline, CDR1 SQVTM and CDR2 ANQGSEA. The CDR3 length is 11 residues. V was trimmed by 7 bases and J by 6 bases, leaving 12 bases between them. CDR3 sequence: CSGPVGKTQYF. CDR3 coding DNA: TGCAGCGGACCAGTCGGGAAGACCCAGTACTTC.

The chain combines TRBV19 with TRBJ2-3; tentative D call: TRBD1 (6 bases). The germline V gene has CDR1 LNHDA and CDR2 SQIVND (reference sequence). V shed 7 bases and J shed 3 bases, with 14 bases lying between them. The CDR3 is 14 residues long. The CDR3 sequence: CASTKEDRTDTQYF. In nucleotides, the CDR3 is TGTGCCAGTACAAAGGAGGACAGAACAGATACGCAGTATTTT.

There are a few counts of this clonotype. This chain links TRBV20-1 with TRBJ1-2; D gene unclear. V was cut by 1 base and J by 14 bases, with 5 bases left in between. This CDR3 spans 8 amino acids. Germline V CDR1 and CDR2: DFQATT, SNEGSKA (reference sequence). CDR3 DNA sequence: TGCAGTGCTAGAGGGGAGACCTTC. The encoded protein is CSARGETF.

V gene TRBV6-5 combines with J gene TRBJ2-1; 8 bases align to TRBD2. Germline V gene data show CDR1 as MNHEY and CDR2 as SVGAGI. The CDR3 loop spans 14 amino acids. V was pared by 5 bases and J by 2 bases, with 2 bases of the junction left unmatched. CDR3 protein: CASSQGLAYNEQFF. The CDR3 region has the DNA TGTGCCAGCAGTCAGGGACTAGCCTACAATGAGCAGTTCTTC.

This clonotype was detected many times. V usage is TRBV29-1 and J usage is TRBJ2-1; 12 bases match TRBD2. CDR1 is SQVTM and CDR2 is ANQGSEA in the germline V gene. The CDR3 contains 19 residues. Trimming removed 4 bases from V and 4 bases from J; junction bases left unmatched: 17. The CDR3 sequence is CSVGQGAGLAGGLYNEQFF. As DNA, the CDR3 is TGCAGCGTTGGGCAGGGAGCAGGGCTAGCGGGAGGGTTGTACAATGAGCAGTTCTTC.